This record covers a single TCR beta chain. This entry is derived from a study of blood T cell repertoires in COVID-19. Background on the study: PBMCs, B-cell-depleted T cells, or T cells were the source of the cDNA or gDNA that made up the material.

Germline V gives CDR1 SGDLS, CDR2 YYNGEE. V shed 4 bases, J shed 6 bases, and the junction held 6 bases outside the gene matches. The CDR3 contains 14 residues. As processed by the authors: Cell counts per sample came from amplifying reference gene primers. Libraries were prepared by immunoSEQ multiplex PCR; TCRdb keeps only in-frame clonotypes and omits some of them. The V and J calls and the clone size are those of that table, but D and trimming were determined from the DNA. The sample holds 430,000 or so clones; 85% to 90% are singletons and the top ten take 0.75% to 0.85%. During active infection, Seattle patients enrolled and were then monitored through disease.

The genes are TRBV9 and TRBJ2-2; 7 bases line up with TRBD1. The source material was peripheral blood. The sequence was obtained from a man between 18 and 35 years old with COVID-19, enrolled during active disease. The CDR3 bases are TGTGCCAGCAGCCCCCGACAGGGTTCCGGGGAGCTGTTTTTT. It specifies CASSPRQGSGELFF.